These 20 T cell receptor beta chains were all obtained from the same sample, sequenced in a study of regulatory T cells in long-lasting Graves disease. Relying on iRepertoire HTBI primers and Arm-PCR of CDR3 regions, the team built TCR beta libraries. TCRdb called the multiplex PCR reads again in MiXCR, with one record for every CDR3 protein. Of about 440,000 distinct CDR3 sequences in the sample, about a sixth were seen once. Sample time point: newly diagnosed GD, antithyroid drugs for less than 3 months. The TCR library was prepared using RNA isolated from PBMCs. This sample was shared with a second study, whose subject was T cells in Graves' hyperthyroidism and ophthalmopathy.

The material was peripheral blood mononuclear cells (PBMCs), obtained at new diagnosis, from a patient treated with antithyroid drugs. The receptors here all came from a woman aged 25-40 years with Graves disease.

This clonotype was counted only a few times. V and J are TRBV27 and TRBJ2-1; 8 positions match TRBD2. In germline, CDR1 is MNHEY, CDR2 SMNVEV (reference sequence). The CDR3 is made up of 15 amino acids. V lost 2 bases, J lost 7 bases, and 7 bases stayed unmatched. CDR3: CASSLVGREVNEQFF. The DNA for the CDR3 is TGTGCCAGCAGTTTAGTTGGGCGGGAGGTGAATGAGCAGTTCTTC.

This clonotype appeared many times. The chain has TRBV20-1 and TRBJ1-5, with 7 bases identical to TRBD1. Germline-derived CDR1 and CDR2 are DFQATT and SNEGSKA (reference sequence). The CDR3 spans 14 residues. This chain's CDR3 is CSALEDRDNQPQHF. The DNA for the CDR3 is TGCAGCGCGCTAGAAGACAGGGACAATCAGCCCCAGCATTTT.

J is TRBJ2-1 and V is TRBV20-1; no definite D call. Germline assignment: CDR1 DFQATT and CDR2 SNEGSKA (reference sequence). Trimming removed 3 bases at V and 8 bases at J, with 11 bases between. CDR3 length: 12 residues. The CDR3 loop reads CSASPGTYEQFF. DNA of the CDR3: TGCAGTGCTAGCCCCGGTACCTATGAGCAGTTCTTC.

In this sample, this clonotype turned up many times. The gene calls are TRBV2 and TRBJ1-2; 7 nucleotides line up with TRBD1. CDR1 and CDR2 from the germline V gene are SNHLY and FYNNEI. The CDR3 is 12 residues long. V lost 10 bases and J lost 1; bases outside the gene matches: 3. The CDR3 coding sequence is TGTGCCAACCGGGACAGTAACTATGGCTACACCTTC. This codes for CANRDSNYGYTF.

This clonotype was seen a few times. The chain joins TRBV5-5 to TRBJ2-1, with TRBD2 as a possible D gene (6 bases). Germline V gene sequence: CDR1 SGHKS, CDR2 YYEKEE (reference sequence). V was cut by 0 bases and J by 4 bases, with 20 bases left in between. The CDR3 has 18 residues. CDR3 region: CASSLAIRLSSAYNEQFF. The CDR3 DNA follows: TGTGCCAGCAGCTTGGCCATTAGGCTTTCTAGCGCATACAATGAGCAGTTCTTC. Using reference TRBV5-5 and TRBJ2-1 for the parts outside the CDR3, the full variable domain is DAGVTQSPTHLIKTRGQQVTLRCSPISGHKSVSWYQQVLGQGPQFIFQYYEKEERGRGNFPDRFSARQFPNYSSELNVNALLLGDSALYLCASSLAIRLSSAYNEQFFGPGTRLTVL.

This clonotype turned up a few times. The V gene is TRBV24-1, the J gene TRBJ2-4; 9 bases align to TRBD1. The CDR3 loop spans 15 amino acids. Germline V gene sequence: CDR1 KGHDR, CDR2 SFDVKD. J lost 5 bases, V lost 4 bases, and 5 bases had no gene match. CDR3 loop: CATSEPQGAENIQYF. CDR3 sequence (DNA): TGTGCCACCAGTGAACCACAGGGGGCCGAAAACATTCAGTACTTC.

This clonotype appeared many times. The V and J genes are TRBV11-3 and TRBJ2-1; D ambiguous. V gave up 5 bases and J gave up 0 bases, with 11 bases separating them. This CDR3 contains 15 residues. CDR1 is SGHNT and CDR2 is YENEEA in the germline V gene. CDR3 sequence: CASSLRVASYNEQFF. DNA for the CDR3: TGTGCCAGCAGCCTCCGGGTAGCCTCCTACAATGAGCAGTTCTTC.

This clonotype was recorded at least ten times. The rearrangement links TRBV28 to TRBJ1-2; no clear D. Germline loops: CDR1 MDHEN, CDR2 SYDVKM. V was clipped by 7 bases and J by 5 bases, with 11 bases between them. This CDR3 has 12 residues. For the CDR3, the DNA is TGTGCCAGCAAAAGACTAGGGTATGGCTACACCTTC. It is translated as CASKRLGYGYTF.

This clonotype was observed at least ten times. The V and J genes are TRBV7-9 and TRBJ2-2; 7 bases agree with TRBD2. Unmatched junction bases numbered 17, after V lost 5 bases and J lost 5 bases. In germline, CDR1 is SEHNR, CDR2 FQNEAQ (reference sequence). The CDR3 is 18 residues long. The CDR3 sequence is CASSPSRRWRETTGELFF. Here the CDR3 DNA reads TGTGCCAGCAGCCCCTCAAGGAGGTGGCGGGAGACAACCGGGGAGCTGTTTTTT.

In its sample, this clonotype was seen many times. V is TRBV2 and J is TRBJ2-7; TRBD2 agrees at 8 bases. Trimming took 7 bases from V and 3 from J; bases not matched to a gene: 2. The germline CDR1 and CDR2 sequences are SNHLY and FYNNEI. This CDR3 region has 12 residues. The CDR3 loop reads CASTGLVYEQYF. CDR3 bases: TGTGCCAGCACGGGACTAGTCTACGAGCAGTACTTC.

Comments on this clonotype: The junction departs from the called germline gene at one end, perhaps through a read error. The rearrangement joins TRBV11-2 to TRBJ2-1; D is possibly TRBD1 or TRBD2 (5 bases each). This CDR3 is built from 17 residues. CDR1 SGHAT and CDR2 FQNNGV come from the germline V gene. CDR3 loop: CASSQAPGTSSYNEQFF. CDR3 nucleotide sequence: TGCGCCAGCAGCCAAGCCCCCGGGACGTCTTCCTACAATGAGCAGTTCTTC.

This clonotype showed up many times. This chain connects TRBV3-1 to TRBJ2-5; 8 nucleotides agree with TRBD2. The germline V gene encodes CDR1 LGHDT and CDR2 YNNKEL (reference sequence). J gave up 2 bases and V 5 bases, and 7 bases lay outside the gene matches. The CDR3 has 15 residues. CDR3 DNA sequence: TGTGCCAGCAGCAGATTGCCGGGAGGGCAAGAGACCCAGTACTTC. This encodes CASSRLPGGQETQYF.

This clonotype was counted at least ten times. The CDR3: CASSLKFGGGSQETQYF. The CDR3 region has the DNA TGTGCCAGCAGCTTAAAGTTCGGGGGAGGAAGCCAAGAGACCCAGTACTTC. The gene calls are TRBV7-9 and TRBJ2-5, with D tentatively TRBD2 (6 bases). In germline, CDR1 is SEHNR, CDR2 FQNEAQ (reference sequence). V shed 2 bases and J shed 1 base, with 17 bases lying between them. The CDR3 is 17 amino acids.

This clonotype was counted at least ten times. V is TRBV18 and J is TRBJ2-5; no firm D call. This CDR3 is built from 13 residues. V lost 5 bases and J lost 0, with 7 bases in between. The germline V gene encodes CDR1 KGHSH and CDR2 LQKENI. CDR3 nucleotides: TGTGCCAGCTCAGTCTGGAACCAAGAGACCCAGTACTTC. It yields the protein CASSVWNQETQYF.

This clonotype was detected many times. V and J are TRBV2 and TRBJ1-5; D might be TRBD1 (5 bases). This CDR3 region has 13 residues. Germline CDR1 reads SNHLY; CDR2 reads FYNNEI. Trimming stripped 7 bases from V and 7 bases from J, with 14 bases between. Written as DNA, the CDR3 is TGTGCCAGCAACGGGCAGGGTAGACAGCCCCAGCATTTT. Its protein product is CASNGQGRQPQHF.

This clonotype showed up many times. The chain joins TRBV28 to TRBJ2-7; 7 bases fit TRBD1. V lost 2 bases, J lost 0 bases, and 16 bases stayed unmatched. The germline V gene encodes CDR1 MDHEN and CDR2 SYDVKM. The CDR3 totals 19 residues. In DNA form, the CDR3 reads TGTGCCAGCAGTTTACCACTAGTCCCGGACAGGCCCAGCTCCTACGAGCAGTACTTC. Translated, it gives CASSLPLVPDRPSSYEQYF.

This clonotype was detected ten times or more. Its ends do not fully match the called genes, so a read error is possible. The chain combines TRBV5-1 with TRBJ1-1, with D unresolved. CDR3 length: 13 amino acids. Looked up from germline, CDR1 is SGHRS and CDR2 is YFSETQ. The CDR3 DNA reads as TGTGCCAGCAGCTTGCGCGGGTCCACTGAAGCTTTCTTT. Translating gives CASSLRGSTEAFF.

This clonotype came up many times. The chain has TRBV20-1 and TRBJ2-1; perhaps D is TRBD1 or TRBD2 (5 bases each). Germline loops: CDR1 DFQATT, CDR2 SNEGSKA (reference sequence). V dropped 4 bases and J dropped 6 bases, with 16 bases sitting between them. The CDR3 spans 14 residues. In nucleotides, the CDR3 is TGCAGTGCTACCCGGGACGCCAGTCTCAATGAGCAGTTCTTC. It is translated as CSATRDASLNEQFF.

This clonotype has a count of ten or more. The chain employs TRBV12-3 or TRBV12-4 and TRBJ2-1, with a tentative D call TRBD2 (6 bases). Trimming cost V 6 bases and J 2 bases, with 11 bases left between them. The CDR3 runs to 14 residues. CDR3 sequence (DNA): TGTGCCAGCAGCCGACTAGATGCCTACAATGAGCAGTTCTTC. It encodes CASSRLDAYNEQFF.

In its sample, this clonotype was seen a few times. This chain links TRBV7-2 with TRBJ2-5; 7 nucleotides align to TRBD1. The V gene's germline CDR1 is SGHTA and CDR2 FQGNSA. The CDR3 length is 17 residues. J was trimmed by 2 bases and V by 5 bases; bases with no gene match: 14. The CDR3 coding sequence is TGTGCCAGCAGCCAACGACCGGACAGGAGAAGACAAGAGACCCAGTACTTC. This translates into CASSQRPDRRRQETQYF.